This TCR beta chain was sequenced for a study of blood T cell repertoires in COVID-19. On the study more broadly: The origin of the acute and convalescent COVID-19 samples was the United States, Italy and Spain. Sample material is recorded as cDNA or gDNA derived from T cells, B-cell-depleted T cells, or PBMCs.

Participants, about 18 to 89 years old, spanned around 25 US areas. Participants' reported clinical history set cohort assignment. TCRdb's copy holds only in-frame clones and misses some; the assay was immunoSEQ multiplex PCR. This sample has 170,000 or so clones, with approximately 89% found just once. The CDR3 is made up of 15 amino acids. With 1 base removed from V and 8 bases from J, the gap between germline ends came to 15 bases. CDR1 and CDR2 (germline): MNHNS, SASEGT. The sequenced sample was PBMCs or T cells enriched from blood (not recorded which). The TCR sequence derives from a man aged 35-49 years who had recovered from COVID-19. The rearrangement uses TRBV6-1 and TRBJ1-3; a weak D match, TRBD1 (5 bases). CDR3 protein: CASSEDWGMSHTIYF. The DNA of the CDR3 is TGTGCCAGCAGTGAAGACTGGGGCATGTCCCACACCATATATTTT.